Presented here are 7 T cell receptor beta chains from one specimen sequenced in a study of blood T cell repertoires in COVID-19. Repertoires were generated with immunoSEQ multiplex PCR, while TCRdb's copy carries only in-frame clones and drops some. This table holds 130,000 or so clones, 80% to 85% found once. The sequencing input was PBMCs or T cells enriched from blood (not recorded which). The receptor source for this set is a woman aged 25 to 39 who had recovered from COVID-19.

This clone has ten or more counts. The chain has TRBV6-2 or TRBV6-3 and TRBJ2-7; 9 positions match TRBD1. The CDR3 runs to 15 residues. V was clipped by 2 bases and J by 2 bases; unmatched bases: 4. Germline-derived CDR1 and CDR2 are MNHEY and SVGEGT. The DNA of the CDR3 is TGTGCCAGCAGTTACGGGACAGGGACCCCCTACGAGCAGTACTTC. As protein: CASSYGTGTPYEQYF.

This chain connects TRBV7-2 to TRBJ1-6; D is perhaps TRBD1 (6 bases). Germline lookup yields CDR1 SGHTA and CDR2 FQGNSA. Trimming left V 1 base short and J 10 bases short, with 14 bases between. This CDR3 region has 15 residues. CDR3 sequence: CASSLVTGRASPLHF. The CDR3 DNA is TGTGCCAGCAGCTTAGTAACAGGGCGGGCCTCACCCCTCCACTTT.

V gene TRBV3-1 (or the pseudogene TRBV3-2) combines with J gene TRBJ2-1; the match to TRBD2 covers 14 bases. CDR3 length: 18 residues. V shed 4 bases and J 1 base; nucleotides not matched to a gene: 6. The germline V gene encodes CDR1 LGHDT and CDR2 YNNKEL (reference sequence). This chain's CDR3 is CASSPGTSGRGSYNEQFF. The CDR3 DNA reads as TGTGCCAGCAGCCCGGGGACTAGCGGGAGAGGATCCTACAATGAGCAGTTCTTC.

The rearrangement links TRBV4-2 to TRBJ1-2, with a possible D match to TRBD1 (5 bases). Trimming cost V 4 bases and J 1 base, with 10 bases left between them. Germline V gene lookup returns CDR1 LGHNA and CDR2 YNFKEQ. CDR3 length: 14 residues. The CDR3 nucleotides are TGTGCCAGCAGCCCTACAGGCGATAACTATGGCTACACCTTC. It codes for CASSPTGDNYGYTF.

The V gene is TRBV3-1 (or the pseudogene TRBV3-2), the J gene TRBJ2-3; 8 nucleotides agree with TRBD2. J lost 5 bases, V lost 4 bases, and 11 bases had no gene match. Germline loops: CDR1 LGHDT, CDR2 YNNKEL (reference sequence). The CDR3 consists of 16 residues. DNA of the CDR3: TGTGCCAGCAGCCGTCAAGCGGGAGCCAGTAGAGATACGCAGTATTTT. Translating gives CASSRQAGASRDTQYF.

The CDR3 loop reads CASSYSPGTYEQYF. Here the CDR3 DNA reads TGTGCCAGCAGTTACTCTCCAGGAACCTACGAGCAGTACTTC. The gene calls are TRBV6-5 and TRBJ2-7; D remains ambiguous. Germline V gene lookup returns CDR1 MNHEY and CDR2 SVGAGI. The CDR3 runs 14 residues. V was shortened by 0 bases and J by 2 bases, with 8 bases between the two germline ends.

This rearrangement joins TRBV11-2 to TRBJ1-1, with a weak D call TRBD1 (5 bases). This CDR3 contains 15 residues. Germline V gene lookup returns CDR1 SGHAT and CDR2 FQNNGV. Trimming pared 5 bases from V and 0 bases from J, leaving 13 bases between. CDR3 DNA: TGTGCCAGCAGCCCACCGGGGGGGATGAACACTGAAGCTTTCTTT. This gives the protein CASSPPGGMNTEAFF.